Reported below is one TCR beta chain. The target antigen is unknown. The data originate from a study of blood T cells in healthy people across ages. Study-wide background: Using template switching, researchers captured about one barcoded beta molecule for each two T cells. Study observations and caveats: Researchers said unsorted PBMCs prevented a conclusive naive versus antigen-experienced comparison.

With a J-beta primer mix and a sample-barcoded 5' primer, a second PCR ran 7 to 11 cycles. TCRdb reanalysed the 5' RACE reads using MiXCR and keeps one entry per CDR3 protein. The sample has around 1,600,000 distinct CDR3 sequences, roughly 43% seen once. The sequencing input was blood. The receptor's source is a woman aged 18-29 years in good health.

CDR3 in DNA: TGTGCCAGCAGCTTCTCAACTAGCGGGACTTTTGGCGAGCAGTTCTTC. Its translation is CASSFSTSGTFGEQFF. The chain couples TRBV7-2 to TRBJ2-1, with 10 bases lining up with TRBD2. CDR1 SGHTA and CDR2 FQGNSA come from the germline V gene. The CDR3 totals 16 residues. The junction had 12 bases not matched to a gene; V was cut back by 3 bases and J by 10 bases.